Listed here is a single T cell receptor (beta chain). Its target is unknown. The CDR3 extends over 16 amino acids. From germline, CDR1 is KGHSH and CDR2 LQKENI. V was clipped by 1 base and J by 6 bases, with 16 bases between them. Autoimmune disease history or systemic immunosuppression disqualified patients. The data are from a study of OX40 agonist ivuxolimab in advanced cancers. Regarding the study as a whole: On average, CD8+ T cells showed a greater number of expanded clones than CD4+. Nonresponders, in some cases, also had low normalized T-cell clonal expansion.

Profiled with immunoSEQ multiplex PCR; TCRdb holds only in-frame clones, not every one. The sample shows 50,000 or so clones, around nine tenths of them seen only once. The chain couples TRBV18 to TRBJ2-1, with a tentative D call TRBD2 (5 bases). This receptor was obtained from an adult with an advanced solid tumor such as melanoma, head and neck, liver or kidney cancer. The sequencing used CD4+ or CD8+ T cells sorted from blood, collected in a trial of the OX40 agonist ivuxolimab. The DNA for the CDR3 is TGTGCCAGCTCACCACTCCCCGGGGTCAGCGTCAATGAGCAGTTCTTC. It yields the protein CASSPLPGVSVNEQFF.